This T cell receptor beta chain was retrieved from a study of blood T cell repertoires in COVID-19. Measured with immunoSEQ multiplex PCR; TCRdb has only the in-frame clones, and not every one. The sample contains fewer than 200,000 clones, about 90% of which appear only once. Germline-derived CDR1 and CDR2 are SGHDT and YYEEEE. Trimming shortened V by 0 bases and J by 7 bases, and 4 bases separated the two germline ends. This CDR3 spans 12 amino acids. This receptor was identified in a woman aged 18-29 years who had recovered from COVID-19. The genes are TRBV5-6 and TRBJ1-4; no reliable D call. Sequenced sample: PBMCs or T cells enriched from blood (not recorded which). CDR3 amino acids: CASSLALEKLFF. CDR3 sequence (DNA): TGTGCCAGCAGCTTGGCCCTTGAAAAACTGTTTTTT.